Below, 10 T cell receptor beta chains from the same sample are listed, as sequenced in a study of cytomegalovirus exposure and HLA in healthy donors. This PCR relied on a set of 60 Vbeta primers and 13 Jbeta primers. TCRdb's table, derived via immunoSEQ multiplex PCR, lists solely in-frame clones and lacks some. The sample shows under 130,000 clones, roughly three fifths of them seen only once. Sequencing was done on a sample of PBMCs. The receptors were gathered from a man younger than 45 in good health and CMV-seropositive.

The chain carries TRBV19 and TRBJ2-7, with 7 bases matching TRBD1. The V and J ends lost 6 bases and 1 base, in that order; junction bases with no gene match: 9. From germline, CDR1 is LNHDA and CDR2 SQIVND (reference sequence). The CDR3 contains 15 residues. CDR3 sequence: CASSSAVDRSYEQYF. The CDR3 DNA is TGTGCCAGTAGCTCGGCGGTGGACAGGTCCTACGAGCAGTACTTC.

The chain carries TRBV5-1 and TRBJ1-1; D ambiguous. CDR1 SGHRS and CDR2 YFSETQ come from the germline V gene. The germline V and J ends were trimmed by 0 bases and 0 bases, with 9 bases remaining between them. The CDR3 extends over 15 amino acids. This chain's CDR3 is CASSLDINMNTEAFF. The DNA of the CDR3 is TGCGCCAGCAGCTTGGACATCAACATGAACACTGAAGCTTTCTTT.

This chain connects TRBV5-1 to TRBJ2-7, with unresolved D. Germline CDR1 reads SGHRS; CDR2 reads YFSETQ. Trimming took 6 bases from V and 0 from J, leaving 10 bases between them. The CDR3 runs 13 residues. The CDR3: CASKTGGSYEQYF. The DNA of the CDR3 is TGCGCCAGCAAAACCGGCGGCTCCTACGAGCAGTACTTC.

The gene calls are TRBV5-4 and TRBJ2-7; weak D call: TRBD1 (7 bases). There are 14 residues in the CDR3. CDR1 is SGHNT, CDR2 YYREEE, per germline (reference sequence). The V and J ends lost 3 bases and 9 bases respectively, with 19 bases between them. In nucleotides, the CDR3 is TGTGCCAGCAGCTCTGGACAGGCGACCGGGGGGCAGTACTTC. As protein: CASSSGQATGGQYF.

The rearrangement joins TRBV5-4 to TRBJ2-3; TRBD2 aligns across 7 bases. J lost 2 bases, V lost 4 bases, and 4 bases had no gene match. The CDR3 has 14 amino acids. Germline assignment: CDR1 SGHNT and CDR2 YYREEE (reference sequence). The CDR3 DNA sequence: TGTGCCAGCAGCACGGGACTATTCACAGATACGCAGTATTTT. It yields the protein CASSTGLFTDTQYF.

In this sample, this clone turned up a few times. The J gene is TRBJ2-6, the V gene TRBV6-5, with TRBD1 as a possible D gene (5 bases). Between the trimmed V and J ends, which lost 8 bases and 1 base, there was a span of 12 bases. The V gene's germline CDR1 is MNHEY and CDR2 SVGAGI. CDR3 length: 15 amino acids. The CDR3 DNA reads TGTGCCAGCTCGCAGGGCTCTTCTGGGGCCAACGTCCTGACTTTC. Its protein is CASSQGSSGANVLTF.

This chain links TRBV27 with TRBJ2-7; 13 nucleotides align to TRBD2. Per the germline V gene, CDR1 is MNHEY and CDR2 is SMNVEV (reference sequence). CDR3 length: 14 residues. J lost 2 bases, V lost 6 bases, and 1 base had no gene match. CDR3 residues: CASRLAGGPYEQYF. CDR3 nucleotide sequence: TGTGCCAGCAGACTAGCGGGGGGGCCCTACGAGCAGTACTTC.

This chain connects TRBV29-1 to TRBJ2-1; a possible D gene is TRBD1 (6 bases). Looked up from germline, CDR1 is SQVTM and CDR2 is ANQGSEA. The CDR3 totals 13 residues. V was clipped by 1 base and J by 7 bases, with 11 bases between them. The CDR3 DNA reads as TGCAGCGTTGAAGGGCAGGGGCCGAATGAGCAGTTCTTC. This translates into CSVEGQGPNEQFF.

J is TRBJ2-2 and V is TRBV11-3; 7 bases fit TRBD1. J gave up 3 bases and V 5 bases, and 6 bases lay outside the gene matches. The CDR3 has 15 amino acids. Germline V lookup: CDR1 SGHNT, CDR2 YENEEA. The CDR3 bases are TGTGCCAGCAGCCCCTGGGACAGCCACACCGGGGAGCTGTTTTTT. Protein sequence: CASSPWDSHTGELFF.

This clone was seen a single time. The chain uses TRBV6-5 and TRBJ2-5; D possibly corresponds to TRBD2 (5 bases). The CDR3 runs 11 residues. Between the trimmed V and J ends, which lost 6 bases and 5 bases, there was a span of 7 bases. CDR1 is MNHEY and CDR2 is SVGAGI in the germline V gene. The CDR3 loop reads CASRSGETQYF. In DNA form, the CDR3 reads TGTGCCAGCAGGTCGGGGGAGACCCAGTACTTC.